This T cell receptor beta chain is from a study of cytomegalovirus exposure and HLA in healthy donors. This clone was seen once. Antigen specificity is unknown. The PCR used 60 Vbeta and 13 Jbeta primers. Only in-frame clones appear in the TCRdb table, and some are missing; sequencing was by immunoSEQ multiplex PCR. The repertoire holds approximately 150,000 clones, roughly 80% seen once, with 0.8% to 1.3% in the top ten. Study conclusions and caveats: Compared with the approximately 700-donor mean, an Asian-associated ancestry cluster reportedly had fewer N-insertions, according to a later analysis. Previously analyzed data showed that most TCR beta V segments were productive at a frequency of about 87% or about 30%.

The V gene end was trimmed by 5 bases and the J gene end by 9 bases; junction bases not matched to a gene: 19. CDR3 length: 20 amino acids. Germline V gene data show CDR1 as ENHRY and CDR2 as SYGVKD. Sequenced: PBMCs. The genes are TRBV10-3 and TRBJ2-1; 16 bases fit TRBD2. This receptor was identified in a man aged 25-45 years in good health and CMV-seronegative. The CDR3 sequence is CAISPGTSGRVLLQVSEQFF. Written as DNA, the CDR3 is TGTGCCATCAGTCCAGGGACTAGCGGGAGGGTGTTACTCCAGGTCTCTGAGCAGTTCTTC.